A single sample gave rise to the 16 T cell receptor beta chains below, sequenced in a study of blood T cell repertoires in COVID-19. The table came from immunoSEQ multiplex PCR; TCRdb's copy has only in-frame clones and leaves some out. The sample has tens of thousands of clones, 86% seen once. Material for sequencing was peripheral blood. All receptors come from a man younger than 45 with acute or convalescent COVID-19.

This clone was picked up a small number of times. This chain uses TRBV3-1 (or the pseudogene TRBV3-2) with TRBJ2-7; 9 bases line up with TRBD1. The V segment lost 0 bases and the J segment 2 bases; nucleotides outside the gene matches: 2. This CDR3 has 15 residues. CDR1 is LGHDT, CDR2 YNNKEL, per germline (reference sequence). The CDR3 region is CASSQEDRGAYEQYF. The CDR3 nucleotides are TGTGCCAGCAGCCAAGAGGACAGGGGAGCCTACGAGCAGTACTTC.

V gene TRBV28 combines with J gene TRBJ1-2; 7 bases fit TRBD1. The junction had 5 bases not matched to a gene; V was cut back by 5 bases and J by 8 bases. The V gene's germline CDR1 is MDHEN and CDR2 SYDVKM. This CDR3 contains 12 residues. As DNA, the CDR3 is TGTGCCAGCAGTCGGACAGGCAAGGGCTACACCTTC. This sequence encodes CASSRTGKGYTF.

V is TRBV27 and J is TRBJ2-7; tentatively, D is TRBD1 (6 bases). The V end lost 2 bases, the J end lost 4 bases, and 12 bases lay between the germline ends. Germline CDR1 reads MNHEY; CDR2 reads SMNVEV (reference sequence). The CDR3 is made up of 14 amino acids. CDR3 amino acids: CASSLLGAVYEQYF. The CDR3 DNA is TGTGCCAGCAGTTTACTGGGGGCGGTTTACGAGCAGTACTTC.

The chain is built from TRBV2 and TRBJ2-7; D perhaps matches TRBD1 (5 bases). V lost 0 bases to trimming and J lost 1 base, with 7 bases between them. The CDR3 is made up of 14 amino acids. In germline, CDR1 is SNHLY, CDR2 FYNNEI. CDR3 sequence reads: CASSEAPGSYEQYF. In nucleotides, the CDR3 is TGTGCCAGCAGTGAAGCGCCAGGGTCCTACGAGCAGTACTTC.

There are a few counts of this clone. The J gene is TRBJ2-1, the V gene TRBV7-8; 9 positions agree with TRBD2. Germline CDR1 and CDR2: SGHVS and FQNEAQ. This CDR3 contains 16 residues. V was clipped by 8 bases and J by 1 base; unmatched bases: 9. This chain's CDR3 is CASASTGLASYNEQFF. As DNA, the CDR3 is TGTGCCAGCGCTAGCACGGGACTAGCTTCCTACAATGAGCAGTTCTTC.

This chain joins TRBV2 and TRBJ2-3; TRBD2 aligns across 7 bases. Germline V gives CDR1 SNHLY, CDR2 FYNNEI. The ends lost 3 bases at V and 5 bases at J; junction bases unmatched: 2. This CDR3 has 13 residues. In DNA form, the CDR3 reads TGTGCCAGCAGTGAGGGGGGGGGAGATACGCAGTATTTT. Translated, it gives CASSEGGGDTQYF.

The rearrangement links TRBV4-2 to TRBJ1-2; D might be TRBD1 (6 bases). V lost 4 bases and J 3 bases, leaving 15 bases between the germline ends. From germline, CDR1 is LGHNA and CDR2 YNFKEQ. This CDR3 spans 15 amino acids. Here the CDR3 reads CASSLDRDTDYGYTF. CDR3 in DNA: TGTGCCAGCAGCCTAGACCGGGACACAGACTATGGCTACACCTTC.

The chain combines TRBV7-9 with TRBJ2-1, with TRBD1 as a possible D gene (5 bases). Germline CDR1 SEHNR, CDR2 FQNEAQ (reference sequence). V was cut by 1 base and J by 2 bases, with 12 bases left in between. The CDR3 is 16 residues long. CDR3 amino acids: CASSLGSGSPYNEQFF. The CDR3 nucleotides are TGTGCCAGCAGCTTAGGGTCAGGGTCCCCCTACAATGAGCAGTTCTTC.

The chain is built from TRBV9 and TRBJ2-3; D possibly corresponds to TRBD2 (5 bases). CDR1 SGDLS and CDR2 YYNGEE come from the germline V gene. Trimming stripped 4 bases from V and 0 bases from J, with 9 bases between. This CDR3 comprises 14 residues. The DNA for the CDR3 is TGTGCCAGCAGCCTAAGCGGAAGCACAGATACGCAGTATTTT. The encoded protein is CASSLSGSTDTQYF.

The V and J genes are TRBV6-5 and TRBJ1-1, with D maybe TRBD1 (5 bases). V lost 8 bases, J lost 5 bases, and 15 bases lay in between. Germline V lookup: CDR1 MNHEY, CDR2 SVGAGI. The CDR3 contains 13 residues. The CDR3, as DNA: TGTGCCAGCGGGACTCCGGGAGGGACTGAAGCTTTCTTT. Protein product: CASGTPGGTEAFF.

CDR3 loop: CASNRRLAGGEDTQYF. The CDR3 region has the DNA TGTGCCAGCAACCGCCGACTAGCGGGAGGGGAGGATACGCAGTATTTT. This chain connects TRBV2 to TRBJ2-3; TRBD2 agrees at 14 bases. The J segment lost 6 bases and the V segment lost 7 bases, leaving 9 bases of the junction unmatched. Germline V gene sequence: CDR1 SNHLY, CDR2 FYNNEI. This CDR3 comprises 16 residues. The full variable domain, rest sourced from reference TRBV2 and TRBJ2-3, is EPEVTQTPSHQVTQMGQEVILRCVPISNHLYFYWYRQILGQKVEFLVSFYNNEISEKSEIFDDQFSVERPDGSNFTLKIRSTKLEDSAMYFCASNRRLAGGEDTQYFGPGTRLTVL.

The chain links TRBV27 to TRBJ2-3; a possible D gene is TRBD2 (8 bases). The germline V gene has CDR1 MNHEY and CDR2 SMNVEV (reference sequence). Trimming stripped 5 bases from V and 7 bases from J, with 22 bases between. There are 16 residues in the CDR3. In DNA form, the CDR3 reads TGTGCCAGCAGTGCCAGGGGGAGCGGGAGAGCCAATACGCAGTATTTT. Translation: CASSARGSGRANTQYF.

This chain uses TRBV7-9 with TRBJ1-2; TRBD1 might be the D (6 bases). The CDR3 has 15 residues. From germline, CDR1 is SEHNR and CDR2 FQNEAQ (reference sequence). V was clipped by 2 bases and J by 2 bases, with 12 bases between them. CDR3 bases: TGTGCCAGCAGCTTATCACAGGGTGGGAACTATGGCTACACCTTC. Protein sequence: CASSLSQGGNYGYTF. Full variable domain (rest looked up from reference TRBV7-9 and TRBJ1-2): DTGVSQNPRHKITKRGQNVTFRCDPISEHNRLYWYRQTLGQGPEFLTYFQNEAQLEKSRLLSDRFSAERPKGSFSTLEIQRTEQGDSAMYLCASSLSQGGNYGYTFGSGTRLTVV.

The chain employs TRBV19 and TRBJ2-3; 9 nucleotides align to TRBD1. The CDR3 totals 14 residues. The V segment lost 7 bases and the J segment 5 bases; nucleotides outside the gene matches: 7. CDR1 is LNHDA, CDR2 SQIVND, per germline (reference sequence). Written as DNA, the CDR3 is TGTGCCAGTACCATGACAGGGGGACGAGATACGCAGTATTTT. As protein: CASTMTGGRDTQYF.

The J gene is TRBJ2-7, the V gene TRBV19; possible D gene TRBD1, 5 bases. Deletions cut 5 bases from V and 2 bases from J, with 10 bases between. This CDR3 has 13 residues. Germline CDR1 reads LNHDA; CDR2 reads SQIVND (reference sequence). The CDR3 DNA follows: TGTGCCAGTAGTCCTACAGGTACCTACGAGCAGTACTTC. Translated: CASSPTGTYEQYF.

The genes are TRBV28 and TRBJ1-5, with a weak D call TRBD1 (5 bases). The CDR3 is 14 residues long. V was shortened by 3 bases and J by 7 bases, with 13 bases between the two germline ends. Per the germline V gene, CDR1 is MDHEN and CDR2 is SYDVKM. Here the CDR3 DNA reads TGTGCCAGCAGTTTGAGCCAGGGTCGGCAGCCCCAGCATTTT. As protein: CASSLSQGRQPQHF.